This T cell receptor beta chain is from a study of PD-1 blockade in classical Hodgkin lymphoma. About this clone itself: Its target is unknown.

Only in-frame clones appear in the TCRdb table, and some are missing; sequencing was by immunoSEQ multiplex PCR. The data hold 13,000 or so clones, with 80% to 95% observed a single time. Overall study findings and caveats: TCR diversity at baseline was reported to be reduced in newly diagnosed patients relative to healthy donors. Only CD4+ TCR diversity, not CD8+, had risen significantly by C4D1.

Each patient relapsed following autologous stem cell transplantation, and prior brentuximab vedotin exposure differed. This CDR3 contains 15 residues. Germline V gives CDR1 SGHKS, CDR2 YYEKEE (reference sequence). V dropped 3 bases and J dropped 0 bases, with 9 bases sitting between them. The TCR comes from a human donor with classical Hodgkin lymphoma. This specimen consisted of peripheral blood mononuclear cells (PBMCs), obtained at baseline. The chain joins TRBV5-5 to TRBJ1-4; perhaps TRBD1 as D (6 bases). The CDR3 DNA is TGTGCCAGCAGCTGGGGGACAACAACTAATGAAAAACTGTTTTTT. It translates to CASSWGTTTNEKLFF.